A selection of T cell receptor beta chains follows, all from one sample in a study of blood T cell repertoires in COVID-19. Clones were sequenced by immunoSEQ multiplex PCR, and TCRdb holds only the in-frame ones, with some missing. The sample lists 90,000 to 130,000 clones, roughly four fifths occurring once. The sample comprised peripheral blood. Receptor source: a man in his sixties or seventies with acute or convalescent COVID-19. CDR3s include the opening cysteine and the closing phenylalanine or tryptophan. D genes are given only for firm matches. A clone size is listed for some rows: how often the clone was seen (once, few, many), or a class if it is expanded.

D	size	V	J	CDR3	DNA
.	.	TRBV9	TRBJ2-3	CASSVQADTQYF	TGTGCCAGCAGCGTTCAGGCAGATACGCAGTATTTT
.	.	TRBV5-4	TRBJ1-4	CASSIPTGENEKLFF	TGTGCCAGCAGCATACCGACAGGCGAGAATGAAAAACTGTTTTTT
TRBD1	.	TRBV9	TRBJ1-2	CASSDSQDRGLGYTF	TGTGCCAGCAGCGATTCCCAGGATAGGGGGCTGGGCTACACCTTC
.	few	TRBV5-1	TRBJ2-7	CASSSVSYEQYF	TGCGCCAGCAGCTCGGTCTCCTACGAGCAGTACTTC
.	.	TRBV29-1	TRBJ2-4	CSVESGDIQYF	TGCAGCGTTGAGTCCGGGGACATTCAGTACTTC
TRBD1	.	TRBV6-2/TRBV6-3	TRBJ1-4	CASSPRQGGEKLFF	TGTGCCAGCAGCCCAAGACAGGGAGGTGAAAAACTGTTTTTT
.	.	TRBV27	TRBJ2-5	CASRIGHRQETQYF	TGTGCCAGCAGAATCGGACACAGGCAAGAGACCCAGTACTTC
.	.	TRBV7-2	TRBJ1-1	CASSSRNLPEAFF	TGTGCCAGCAGCTCCCGAAACCTACCTGAAGCTTTCTTT
TRBD1	.	TRBV10-2	TRBJ1-5	CASSEGTGFSNQPQHF	TGCGCCAGCAGTGAGGGGACAGGGTTTAGCAATCAGCCCCAGCATTTT
.	.	TRBV28	TRBJ1-2	CASSFRTTNYGYTF	TGTGCCAGCAGTTTTAGGACAACTAACTATGGCTACACCTTC
TRBD2	.	TRBV5-1	TRBJ2-7	CASSLGPAGGTYEQYF	TGCGCCAGCAGCTTGGGGCCAGCGGGGGGCACCTACGAGCAGTACTTC